This T cell receptor beta chain stems from a study of CD8 T cells in ankylosing spondylitis. Using its own MiXCR run on the 5' RACE reads, TCRdb lists one record per CDR3 protein. The table includes roughly 200,000 distinct CDR3 sequences, about 26% detected once. Per germline, CDR1 MNHEY and CDR2 SVGAGI. Unmatched junction bases numbered 2, after V lost 0 bases and J lost 2 bases. The CDR3 has 15 amino acids. The sequencing input was blood, either unsorted or a sorted T cell fraction (not recorded which). V gene TRBV6-5 combines with J gene TRBJ2-3; 7 nucleotides agree with TRBD1. This sequence was found in a male donor with ankylosing spondylitis or in good health (not recorded which). CDR3 nucleotide sequence: TGTGCCAGCAGTTACTCGCAGGGGGACACAGATACGCAGTATTTT. Its protein product is CASSYSQGDTDTQYF.